The clone carrying this T cell receptor beta chain appeared a single time. This entry belongs to a study of T cell changes during pregnancy in multiple sclerosis. The V end was cut by 0 bases, the J end by 5 bases, with 14 bases between. The V gene's germline CDR1 is LNHDA and CDR2 SQIVND (reference sequence). CDR3 length: 15 amino acids. Produced via immunoSEQ multiplex PCR; TCRdb's table is partial and in-frame only. The data show 40,000 to 50,000 clones, 89% seen once. The origin of this receptor is a female donor with multiple sclerosis, enrolled in a pregnancy study. The chain recombines TRBV19 with TRBJ2-7; maybe TRBD2 (6 bases). Sample: CD4+ T cells from peripheral blood mononuclear cells, taken in the first trimester of pregnancy. CDR3 nucleotide sequence: TGTGCCAGTAGTATAGATCCGCGGGAATTACACGAGCAGTACTTC. Translation: CASSIDPRELHEQYF.